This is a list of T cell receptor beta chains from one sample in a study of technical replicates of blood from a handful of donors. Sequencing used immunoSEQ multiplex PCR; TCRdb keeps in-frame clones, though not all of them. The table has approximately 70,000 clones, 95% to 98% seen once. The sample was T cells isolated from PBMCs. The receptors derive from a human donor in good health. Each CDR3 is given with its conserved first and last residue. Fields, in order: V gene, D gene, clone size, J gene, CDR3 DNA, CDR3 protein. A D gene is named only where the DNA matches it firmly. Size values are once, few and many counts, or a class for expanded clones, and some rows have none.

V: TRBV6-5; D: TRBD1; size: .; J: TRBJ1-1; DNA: TGTGCCAGCACCTCTACAGGGGTCACTGAAGCTTTCTTT; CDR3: CASTSTGVTEAFF
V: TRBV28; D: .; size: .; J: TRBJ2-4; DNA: TGTGCCAGCAGTTCCCAATGGACTCCCAAAAACATTCAGTACTTC; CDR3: CASSSQWTPKNIQYF
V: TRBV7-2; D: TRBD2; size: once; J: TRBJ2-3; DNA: TGTGCCAGCAGCTTCCTTAGCGGGAGGGTAACAGATACGCAGTATTTT; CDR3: CASSFLSGRVTDTQYF
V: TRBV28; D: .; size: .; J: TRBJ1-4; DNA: TGTGCCAGCAGTTTATTCCCGAGGACAGTGAAAGCAACTAATGAAAAACTGTTTTTT; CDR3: CASSLFPRTVKATNEKLFF
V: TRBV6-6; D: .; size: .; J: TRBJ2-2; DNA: TGTGCCAGCGGGAGTTGGACCGGGGAGCTGTTTTTT; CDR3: CASGSWTGELFF
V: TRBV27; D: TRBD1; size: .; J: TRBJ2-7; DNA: TGTGCCAGCAGTGCTACGGGGACAGGGTTCACCTACGAGCAGTACTTC; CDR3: CASSATGTGFTYEQYF
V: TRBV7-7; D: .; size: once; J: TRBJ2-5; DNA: TGTGCCAGCAGCTTAGATGTGAGGGCCCAAGAGACCCAGTACTTC; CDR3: CASSLDVRAQETQYF
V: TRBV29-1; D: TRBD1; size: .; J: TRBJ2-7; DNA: TGCAGCGTTGCTTCTTGGGGACAGGTCCACGAGCAGTACTTC; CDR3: CSVASWGQVHEQYF
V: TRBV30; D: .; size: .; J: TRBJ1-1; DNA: TGTGCCTGGGGAGGGGGGGGGCCCACTGAAGCTTTCTTT; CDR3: CAWGGGGPTEAFF
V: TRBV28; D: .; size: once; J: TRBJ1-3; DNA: TGTGCCAGCAGTTTTGCGGGGGGCTATCAAGGAAACACCATATATTTT; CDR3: CASSFAGGYQGNTIYF
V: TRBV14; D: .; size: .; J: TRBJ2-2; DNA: TGTGCCAGCAGCCCACAGGGAGCCGGGGAGCTGTTTTTT; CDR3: CASSPQGAGELFF
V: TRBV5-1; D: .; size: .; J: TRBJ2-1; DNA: TGCGCCAGCAGAAGCAGGTCGGACGGGAAGGGAGAGCAGTTCTTC; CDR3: CASRSRSDGKGEQFF
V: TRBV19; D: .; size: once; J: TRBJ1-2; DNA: TGTGCCAGTAACCCGGGTTACAAGGGAGGAGGACACTATGGCTACACCTTC; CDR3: CASNPGYKGGGHYGYTF
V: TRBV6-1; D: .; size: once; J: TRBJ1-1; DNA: TGTGCCAGCACAACTACAGGGATTACTGAAGCTTTCTTT; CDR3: CASTTTGITEAFF
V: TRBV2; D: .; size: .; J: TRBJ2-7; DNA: TGTGCCAGCAGTGACGGGACAAAGTCCTACGAGCAGTACTTC; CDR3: CASSDGTKSYEQYF
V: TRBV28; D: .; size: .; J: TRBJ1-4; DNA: TGTGCCAGCAGTTTTGGGACAAGGAGCAAGAATGAAAAACTGTTTTTT; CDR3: CASSFGTRSKNEKLFF
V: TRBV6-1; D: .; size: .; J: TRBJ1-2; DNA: TGTGCCAGCAGTGAGGGCAGGGATGGCTACACCTTC; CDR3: CASSEGRDGYTF
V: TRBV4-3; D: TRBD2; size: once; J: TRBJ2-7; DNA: TGCGCCAGCAGCCCTCTAGCGGGAGTGAACGAGCAGTACTTC; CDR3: CASSPLAGVNEQYF
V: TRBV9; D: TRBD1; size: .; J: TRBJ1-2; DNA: TGTGCCAGCAGAACGGGACAGGGGACCTATGGCTACACCTTC; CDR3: CASRTGQGTYGYTF
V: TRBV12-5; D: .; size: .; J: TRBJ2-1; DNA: TGTGCTAGTGGTTTCGACAATGAGCAGTTCTTC; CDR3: CASGFDNEQFF
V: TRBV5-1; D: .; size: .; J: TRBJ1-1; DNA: TGCGCCAGCAGCTTGGGCGGCCGAGAAGCTTTCTTT; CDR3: CASSLGGREAFF
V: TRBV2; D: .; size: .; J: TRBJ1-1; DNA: TGTGCCAGCAGTGAAGCGTTTCGGGGGACTGAAGCTTTCTTT; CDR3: CASSEAFRGTEAFF
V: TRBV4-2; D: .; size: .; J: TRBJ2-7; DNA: TGTGCCAGCAGCCAAGAGGGGCAGGGCCAGCAGTACTTC; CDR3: CASSQEGQGQQYF
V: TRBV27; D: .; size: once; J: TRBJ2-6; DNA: TGTGCCAGCAGTTTCCAGGGTCCCGGGGCCAACGTCCTGACTTTC; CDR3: CASSFQGPGANVLTF
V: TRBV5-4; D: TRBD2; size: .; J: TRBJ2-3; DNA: TGTGCCAGCAGCTCGGGACTAGCGGGTCTTACTAGCACAGATACGCAGTATTTT; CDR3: CASSSGLAGLTSTDTQYF